This TCR beta chain derives from a study of blood T cell repertoires in COVID-19. As for the study in general: Donors in the United States, Italy and Spain gave samples during acute or convalescent COVID-19. Nucleic acid was either cDNA or gDNA, and it came from T cells, B-cell-depleted T cells, or PBMCs.

This CDR3 has 14 amino acids. Trimming left V 4 bases short and J 5 bases short, with 14 bases between. Per germline, CDR1 MNHEY and CDR2 SVGEGT. As processed by the authors: Reference gene primers were amplified, and this amplification served to estimate nucleated cell counts. TCRdb keeps only in-frame clones here, not all; method: immunoSEQ multiplex PCR. V and J calls and clone size are those listed in that table; D and trimming were worked out from the DNA. The data hold 130,000 to 150,000 clones, with around 83% observed a single time. The gene calls are TRBV6-2 or TRBV6-3 and TRBJ2-5, with a weak D call TRBD1 (6 bases). Sequenced material: peripheral blood. The TCR sequence derives from a woman aged 80 or older with acute or convalescent COVID-19. The CDR3 loop is CASSSIQGMETQYF. CDR3 nucleotides: TGTGCCAGCAGTTCCATACAGGGCATGGAGACCCAGTACTTC.